These 30 T cell receptor beta chains were sequenced from one sample in a study of T cells expressing NK-cell markers. From its re-call of the 5' RACE reads, TCRdb lists each CDR3 protein once, without DNA. The data show over 350,000 distinct CDR3 sequences, and the top ten clones hold around 10%. The sample taken for sequencing was blood T cells: a sorted CD56 or NKG2C T cell subset, CD4+ or CD8+ T cells, or bulk PBMC T cells (not recorded which). Source of these receptors: a woman aged 45-65 years in good health.

The gene calls are TRBV5-4 and TRBJ2-1; TCRdb gives TRBD2 as the D gene, but with no DNA this cannot be confirmed. Germline CDR1 SGHNT, CDR2 YYREEE (reference sequence). The CDR3 extends over 16 amino acids. CDR3 loop: CASSRGRGWSYNEQFF. Drawing the rest from reference TRBV5-4 and TRBJ2-1, the complete variable domain is ETGVTQSPTHLIKTRGQQVTLRCSSQSGHNTVSWYQQALGQGPQFIFQYYREEENGRGNFPPRFSGLQFPNYSSELNVNALELDDSALYLCASSRGRGWSYNEQFFGPGTRLTVL.

The chain couples TRBV12-3 or TRBV12-4 to TRBJ2-2; TCRdb lists TRBD1, though no DNA is available to test this call. The CDR3 contains 16 residues. The CDR3 sequence is CASSFDSVRDTGELFF.

This CDR3 reads CATRVDRDSNTGELFF. This chain uses TRBV6-5 with TRBJ2-2; TCRdb's D call, TRBD1, is unchecked because there is no DNA. The length of the CDR3 is 16 residues. CDR1 MNHEY and CDR2 SVGAGI come from the germline V gene.

This chain connects TRBV20-1 to TRBJ2-1; TCRdb's D call of TRBD1 is untestable without DNA. The CDR3 loop spans 14 amino acids. Germline CDR1 and CDR2: DFQATT and SNEGSKA (reference sequence). The CDR3 protein is CSAPPGQTYNEQFF.

The chain recombines TRBV4-1 with TRBJ2-7; TCRdb reports TRBD1, a call that lacks DNA to check it against. The CDR3 runs to 14 residues. CDR1 and CDR2 from the germline V gene are MGHRA and YSYEKL. The CDR3 here is CASSLPSSNYEQYF.

The chain employs TRBV6-4 and TRBJ1-5. This CDR3 has 14 amino acids. CDR1 and CDR2 from the germline V gene are MRHNA and SNTAGT. The CDR3 is CASSGTGAQGPQHF.

V usage is TRBV12-3 or TRBV12-4 and J usage is TRBJ2-2. The CDR3 consists of 14 residues. The CDR3 here is CASSFNSAAGELFF.

The chain couples TRBV29-1 to TRBJ1-2; TCRdb proposes TRBD1, but this gene call is untestable without DNA. The germline V gene has CDR1 SQVTM and CDR2 ANQGSEA. This CDR3 contains 12 residues. This CDR3 reads CSVIDRGYGYTF.

The chain couples TRBV29-1 to TRBJ2-2. The V gene's germline CDR1 is SQVTM and CDR2 ANQGSEA. The CDR3 runs 15 residues. CDR3 amino acids: CSVGPYGGNTGELFF.

V usage is TRBV20-1 and J usage is TRBJ1-5; there is no DNA to check the TCRdb D call of TRBD1. This CDR3 comprises 14 residues. Germline CDR1 DFQATT, CDR2 SNEGSKA (reference sequence). The CDR3 protein is CSAVQGIGNQPQHF.

V gene TRBV12-3 or TRBV12-4 combines with J gene TRBJ1-1; the D gene TCRdb calls, TRBD1, cannot be checked with no DNA. The CDR3 runs to 15 residues. CDR3 residues: CASSFDRGWNTEAFF.

The J gene is TRBJ1-5, the V gene TRBV3-1. The CDR3 is 16 residues long. The germline gives CDR1 LGHDT, CDR2 YNNKEL (reference sequence). The CDR3 reads CASSQGLPQNGQPQHF.

V and J are TRBV7-9 and TRBJ2-1; TCRdb names TRBD1, which stays unverified in the absence of DNA. Looked up from germline, CDR1 is SEHNR and CDR2 is FQNEAQ (reference sequence). This CDR3 contains 16 residues. The CDR3 protein is CASSLDDRGPYNEQFF.

The chain links TRBV6-5 to TRBJ1-6; there is no DNA to check the TCRdb D call of TRBD1. Germline loops: CDR1 MNHEY, CDR2 SVGAGI. This CDR3 has 16 amino acids. This CDR3 is CASRPWGGSYNSPLHF.

This chain uses TRBV27 with TRBJ2-1; TCRdb selects TRBD2, and the lack of DNA leaves this call unchecked. Germline CDR1 is MNHEY and CDR2 is SMNVEV (reference sequence). The CDR3 totals 15 residues. The CDR3 protein is CASNYGTGSYNEQFF.

The CDR3 loop is CASTSREDRLNEQFF. The chain carries TRBV5-1 and TRBJ2-1; lacking DNA, the TRBD2 call made by TCRdb goes unchecked. CDR3 length: 15 residues. CDR1 SGHRS and CDR2 YFSETQ come from the germline V gene.

The chain recombines TRBV27 with TRBJ1-2. The CDR3 sequence is 12 residues long. The germline gives CDR1 MNHEY, CDR2 SMNVEV (reference sequence). This CDR3 is CASNWQGDGYTF.

This chain joins TRBV20-1 and TRBJ2-2; lacking DNA, the TRBD2 call made by TCRdb goes unchecked. CDR3 length equals 16 residues. CDR1 and CDR2 (germline): DFQATT, SNEGSKA (reference sequence). The CDR3 reads CSAGQGLAGVTGELFF.

This chain uses TRBV29-1 with TRBJ2-5; the TRBD1 assignment by TCRdb is unverifiable without DNA. This CDR3 comprises 14 residues. Germline assignment: CDR1 SQVTM and CDR2 ANQGSEA. The CDR3 sequence is CSVERPGGLETQYF. Combining the CDR3 with reference TRBV29-1 and TRBJ2-5 gives the whole variable domain SAVISQKPSRDICQRGTSLTIQCQVDSQVTMMFWYRQQPGQSLTLIATANQGSEATYESGFVIDKFPISRPNLTFSTLTVSNMSPEDSSIYLCSVERPGGLETQYFGPGTRLLVL.

The chain employs TRBV6-6 and TRBJ1-6; TCRdb selects TRBD1, and the lack of DNA leaves this call unchecked. Germline lookup yields CDR1 MNHNY and CDR2 SVGAGI (reference sequence). The CDR3 spans 12 residues. CDR3 in amino acids: CASSLGQGPLHF.

J is TRBJ2-2 and V is TRBV24-1; there is no DNA to check the TCRdb D call of TRBD2. There are 14 residues in the CDR3. Germline CDR1 is KGHDR and CDR2 is SFDVKD. This chain's CDR3 is CATRKSGQAGELFF.

V and J are TRBV24-1 and TRBJ2-7; with no DNA, the TCRdb D assignment of TRBD2 cannot be verified. The CDR3 length is 16 residues. Germline CDR1 is KGHDR and CDR2 is SFDVKD. The CDR3 protein is CATSDPGTSGSVEQYF.

The chain carries TRBV24-1 and TRBJ2-1; the TRBD2 assignment by TCRdb is unverifiable without DNA. Germline CDR1 and CDR2: KGHDR and SFDVKD. This CDR3 spans 15 amino acids. The CDR3 loop reads CATSDPPTRSNEQFF.

The chain has TRBV6-2 or TRBV6-3 and TRBJ1-1; with no DNA, the TCRdb D assignment of TRBD1 cannot be verified. This CDR3 has 15 amino acids. Germline-derived CDR1 and CDR2 are MNHEY and SVGEGT. CDR3 residues: CASSSPGQGRTEAFF.

The chain joins TRBV6-5 to TRBJ2-5; absent DNA, TCRdb's TRBD2 call cannot be checked. The CDR3 extends over 16 amino acids. In germline, CDR1 is MNHEY, CDR2 SVGAGI. This CDR3 is CASSYGGREKGETQYF.

This chain uses TRBV5-8 with TRBJ2-2; no DNA is available, so the TRBD1 call from TCRdb remains unchecked. The germline gives CDR1 SGHTS, CDR2 YDEGEE. The CDR3 is 17 residues long. CDR3 in amino acids: CASSGSGQGQDTGELFF.

The chain has TRBV9 and TRBJ2-4; the TCRdb D gene call, TRBD2, has no DNA to confirm it. Germline loops: CDR1 SGDLS, CDR2 YYNGEE. This CDR3 comprises 17 residues. This CDR3 reads CASSVGTSGIAKNIQYF. The whole variable domain, filled in from reference TRBV9 and TRBJ2-4, reads DSGVTQTPKHLITATGQRVTLRCSPRSGDLSVYWYQQSLDQGLQFLIQYYNGEERAKGNILERFSAQQFPDLHSELNLSSLELGDSALYFCASSVGTSGIAKNIQYFGAGTRLSVL.

This sequence joins TRBV4-1 and TRBJ2-3. Germline V gene sequence: CDR1 MGHRA, CDR2 YSYEKL. The CDR3 has 15 residues. The CDR3 sequence: CASSQVLLAEDTQYF.

The chain couples TRBV29-1 to TRBJ2-4. Germline V CDR1 and CDR2: SQVTM, ANQGSEA. The CDR3 extends over 16 amino acids. This CDR3 reads CSVGSDLSTAKNIQYF. Supplemented by reference TRBV29-1 and TRBJ2-4, the full variable domain reads SAVISQKPSRDICQRGTSLTIQCQVDSQVTMMFWYRQQPGQSLTLIATANQGSEATYESGFVIDKFPISRPNLTFSTLTVSNMSPEDSSIYLCSVGSDLSTAKNIQYFGAGTRLSVL.

The CDR3 is CSVGREGKYVAFF. The chain joins TRBV29-1 to TRBJ1-1. This CDR3 spans 13 amino acids. The germline V gene encodes CDR1 SQVTM and CDR2 ANQGSEA. Full variable domain (outside the CDR3, taken from reference TRBV29-1 and TRBJ1-1): SAVISQKPSRDICQRGTSLTIQCQVDSQVTMMFWYRQQPGQSLTLIATANQGSEATYESGFVIDKFPISRPNLTFSTLTVSNMSPEDSSIYLCSVGREGKYVAFFGQGTRLTVV.